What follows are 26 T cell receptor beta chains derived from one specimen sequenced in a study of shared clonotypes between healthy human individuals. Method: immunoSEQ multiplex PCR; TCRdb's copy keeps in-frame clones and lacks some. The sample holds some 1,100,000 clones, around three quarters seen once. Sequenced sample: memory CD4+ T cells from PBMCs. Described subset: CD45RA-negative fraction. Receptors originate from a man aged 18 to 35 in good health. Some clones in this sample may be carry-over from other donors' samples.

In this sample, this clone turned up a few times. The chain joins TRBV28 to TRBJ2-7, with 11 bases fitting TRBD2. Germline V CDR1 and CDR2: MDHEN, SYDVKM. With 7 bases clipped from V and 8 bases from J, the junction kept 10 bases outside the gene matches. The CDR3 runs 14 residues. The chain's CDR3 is CASMSVLAGVKQYF. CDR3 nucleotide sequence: TGTGCCAGCATGTCGGTACTAGCGGGAGTCAAGCAGTACTTC.

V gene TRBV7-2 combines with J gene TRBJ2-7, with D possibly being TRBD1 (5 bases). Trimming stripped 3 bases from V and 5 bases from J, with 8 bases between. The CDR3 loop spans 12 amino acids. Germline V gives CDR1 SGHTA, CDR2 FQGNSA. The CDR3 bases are TGTGCCAGCAGCTTTATGGACAACGAGCAGTACTTC. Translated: CASSFMDNEQYF.

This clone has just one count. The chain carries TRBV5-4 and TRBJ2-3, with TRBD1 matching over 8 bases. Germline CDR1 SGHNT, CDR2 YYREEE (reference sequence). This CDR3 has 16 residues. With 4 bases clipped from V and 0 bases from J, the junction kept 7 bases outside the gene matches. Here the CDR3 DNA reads TGTGCCAGCAGCACGACAGGGGCGAAAAGCACAGATACGCAGTATTTT. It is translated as CASSTTGAKSTDTQYF. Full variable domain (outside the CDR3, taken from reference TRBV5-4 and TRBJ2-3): ETGVTQSPTHLIKTRGQQVTLRCSSQSGHNTVSWYQQALGQGPQFIFQYYREEENGRGNFPPRFSGLQFPNYSSELNVNALELDDSALYLCASSTTGAKSTDTQYFGPGTRLTVL.

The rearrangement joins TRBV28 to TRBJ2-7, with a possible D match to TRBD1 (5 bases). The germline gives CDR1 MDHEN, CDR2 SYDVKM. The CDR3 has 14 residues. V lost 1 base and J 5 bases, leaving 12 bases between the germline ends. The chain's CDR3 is CASSLSGSVHEQYF. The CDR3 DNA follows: TGTGCCAGCAGTTTATCAGGGTCCGTCCACGAGCAGTACTTC.

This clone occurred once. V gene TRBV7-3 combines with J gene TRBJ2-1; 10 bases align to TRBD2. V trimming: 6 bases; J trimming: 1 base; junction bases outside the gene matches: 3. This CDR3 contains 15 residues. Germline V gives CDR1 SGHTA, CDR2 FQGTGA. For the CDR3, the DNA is TGTGCCAGCAGTAGTAGCGGGGGGTCCTACAATGAGCAGTTCTTC. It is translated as CASSSSGGSYNEQFF.

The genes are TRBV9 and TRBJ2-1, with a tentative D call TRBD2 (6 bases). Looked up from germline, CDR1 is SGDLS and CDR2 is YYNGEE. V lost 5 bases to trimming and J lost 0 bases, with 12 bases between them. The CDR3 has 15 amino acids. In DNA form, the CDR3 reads TGTGCCAGCAGTGCCTTCGGGAGCTCCTACAATGAGCAGTTCTTC. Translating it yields CASSAFGSSYNEQFF.

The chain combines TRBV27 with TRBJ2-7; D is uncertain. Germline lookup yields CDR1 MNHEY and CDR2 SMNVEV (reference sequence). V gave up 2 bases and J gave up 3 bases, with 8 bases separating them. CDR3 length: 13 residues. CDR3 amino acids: CASSLKARYEQYF. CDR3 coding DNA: TGTGCCAGCAGTTTAAAGGCCCGCTACGAGCAGTACTTC.

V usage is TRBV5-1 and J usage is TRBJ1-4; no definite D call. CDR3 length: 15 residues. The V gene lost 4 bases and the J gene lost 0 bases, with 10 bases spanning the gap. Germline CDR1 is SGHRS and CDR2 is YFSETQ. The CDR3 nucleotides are TGCGCCAGCAGCCGGGAGGCAGCAACTAATGAAAAACTGTTTTTT. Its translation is CASSREAATNEKLFF.

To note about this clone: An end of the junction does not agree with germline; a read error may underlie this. Here the CDR3 reads CASSVTPLLGEQFF. CDR3 nucleotide sequence: TGTGCCAGCAGCGTAACCCCACTACTTGGTGAGCAGTTCTTC. J is TRBJ2-1 and V is TRBV7-3; D is ambiguous. Germline CDR1 is SGHTA and CDR2 is FQGTGA. The CDR3 length is 14 residues.

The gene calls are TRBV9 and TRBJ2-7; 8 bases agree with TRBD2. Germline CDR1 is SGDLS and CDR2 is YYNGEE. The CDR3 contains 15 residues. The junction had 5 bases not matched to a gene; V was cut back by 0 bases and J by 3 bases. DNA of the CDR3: TGTGCCAGCAGCGTAGAGTTAGCGGGGTTCTACGAGCAGTACTTC. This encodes CASSVELAGFYEQYF.

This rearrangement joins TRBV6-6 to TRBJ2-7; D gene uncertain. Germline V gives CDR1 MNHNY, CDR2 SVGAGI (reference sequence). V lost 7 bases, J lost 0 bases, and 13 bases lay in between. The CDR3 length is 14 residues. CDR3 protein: CASTLDPSSYEQYF. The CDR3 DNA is TGTGCCAGCACCCTAGATCCGAGCTCCTACGAGCAGTACTTC.

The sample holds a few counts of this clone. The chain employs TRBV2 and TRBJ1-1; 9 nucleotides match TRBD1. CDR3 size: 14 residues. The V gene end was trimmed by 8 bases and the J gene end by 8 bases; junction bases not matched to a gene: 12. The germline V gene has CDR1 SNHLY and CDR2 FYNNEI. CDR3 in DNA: TGTGCCAGCGGGGGACAGGGATTGACAAGAGAAGCTTTCTTT. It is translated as CASGGQGLTREAFF.

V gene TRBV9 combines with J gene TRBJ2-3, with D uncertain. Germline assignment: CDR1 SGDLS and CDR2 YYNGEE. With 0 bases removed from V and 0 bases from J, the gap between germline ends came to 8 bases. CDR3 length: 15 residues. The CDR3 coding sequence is TGTGCCAGCAGCGTAGGGCTGAGTAGCACAGATACGCAGTATTTT. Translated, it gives CASSVGLSSTDTQYF. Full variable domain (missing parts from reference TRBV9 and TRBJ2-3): DSGVTQTPKHLITATGQRVTLRCSPRSGDLSVYWYQQSLDQGLQFLIQYYNGEERAKGNILERFSAQQFPDLHSELNLSSLELGDSALYFCASSVGLSSTDTQYFGPGTRLTVL.

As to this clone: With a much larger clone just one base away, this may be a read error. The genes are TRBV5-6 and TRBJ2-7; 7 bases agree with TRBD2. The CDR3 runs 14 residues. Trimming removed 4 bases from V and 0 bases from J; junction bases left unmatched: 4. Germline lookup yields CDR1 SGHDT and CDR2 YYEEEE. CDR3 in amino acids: CASSPGGSSYEQYF. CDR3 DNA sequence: TGTGCCAGCAGCCCCGGCGGGAGCTCCTACGAGCAGTACTTC.

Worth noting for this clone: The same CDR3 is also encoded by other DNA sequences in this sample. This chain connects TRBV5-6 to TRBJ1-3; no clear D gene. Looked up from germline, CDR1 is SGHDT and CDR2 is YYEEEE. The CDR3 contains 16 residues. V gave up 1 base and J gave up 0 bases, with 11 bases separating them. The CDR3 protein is CASSLISGVSGNTIYF. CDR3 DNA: TGTGCCAGCAGCTTGATTAGCGGTGTCTCTGGAAACACCATATATTTT.

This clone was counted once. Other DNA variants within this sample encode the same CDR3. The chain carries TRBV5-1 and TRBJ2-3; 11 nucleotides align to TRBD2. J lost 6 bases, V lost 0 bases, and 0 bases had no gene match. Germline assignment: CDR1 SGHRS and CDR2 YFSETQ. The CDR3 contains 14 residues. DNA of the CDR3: TGCGCCAGCAGCTTGGGGACTAGCGGGGATACGCAGTATTTT. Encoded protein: CASSLGTSGDTQYF.

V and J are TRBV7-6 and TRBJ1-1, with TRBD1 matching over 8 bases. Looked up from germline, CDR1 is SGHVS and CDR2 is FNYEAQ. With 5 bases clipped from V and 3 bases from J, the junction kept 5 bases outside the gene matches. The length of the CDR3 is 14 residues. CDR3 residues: CASSPGQGDTEAFF. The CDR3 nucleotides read TGTGCCAGCAGCCCCGGACAGGGTGACACTGAAGCTTTCTTT.

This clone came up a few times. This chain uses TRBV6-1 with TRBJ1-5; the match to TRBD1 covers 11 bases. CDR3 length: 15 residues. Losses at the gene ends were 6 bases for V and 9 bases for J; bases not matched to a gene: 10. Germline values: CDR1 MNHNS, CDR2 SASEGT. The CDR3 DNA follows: TGTGCCAGCAGCGGGACAGGGGGAAAGGGTTGGCCCCAGCATTTT. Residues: CASSGTGGKGWPQHF.

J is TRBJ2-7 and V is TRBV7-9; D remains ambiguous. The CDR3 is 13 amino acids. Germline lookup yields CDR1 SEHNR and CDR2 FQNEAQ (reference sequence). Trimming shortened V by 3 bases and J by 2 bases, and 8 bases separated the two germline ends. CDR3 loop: CASSFHVTYEQYF. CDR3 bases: TGTGCCAGCAGCTTCCACGTCACCTACGAGCAGTACTTC.

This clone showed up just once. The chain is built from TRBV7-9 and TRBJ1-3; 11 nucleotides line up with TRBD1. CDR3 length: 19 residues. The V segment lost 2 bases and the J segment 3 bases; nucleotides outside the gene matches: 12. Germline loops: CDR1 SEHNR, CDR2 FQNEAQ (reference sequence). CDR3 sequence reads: CASSLTPGQGGEYGNTIYF. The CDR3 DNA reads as TGTGCCAGCAGCTTAACACCGGGACAGGGGGGAGAATATGGAAACACCATATATTTT.

The CDR3 loop is CASSQTGGAYNEQFF. CDR3 in DNA: TGTGCCAGCAGCCAAACAGGGGGTGCCTACAATGAGCAGTTCTTC. The genes are TRBV11-3 and TRBJ2-1; TRBD1 matches 8 bases. Unmatched junction bases numbered 5, after V lost 5 bases and J lost 2 bases. This CDR3 spans 15 amino acids. CDR1 SGHNT and CDR2 YENEEA come from the germline V gene.

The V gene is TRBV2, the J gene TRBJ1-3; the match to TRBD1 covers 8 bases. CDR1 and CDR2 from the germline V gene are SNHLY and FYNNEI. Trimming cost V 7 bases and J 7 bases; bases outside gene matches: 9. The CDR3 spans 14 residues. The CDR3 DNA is TGTGCCAGCACCAAAGACAGGGGAGGTAACACCATATATTTT. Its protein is CASTKDRGGNTIYF.

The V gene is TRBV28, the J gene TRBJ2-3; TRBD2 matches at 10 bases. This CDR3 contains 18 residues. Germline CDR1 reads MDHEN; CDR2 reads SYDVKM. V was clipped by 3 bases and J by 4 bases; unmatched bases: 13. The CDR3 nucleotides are TGTGCCAGCAGTTTCGGTTGGCTAGCGGGAGCGGGCGCAGATACGCAGTATTTT. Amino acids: CASSFGWLAGAGADTQYF.

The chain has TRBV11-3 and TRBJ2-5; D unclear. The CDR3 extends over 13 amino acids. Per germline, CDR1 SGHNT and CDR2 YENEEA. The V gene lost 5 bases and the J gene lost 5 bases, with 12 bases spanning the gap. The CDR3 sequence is CASSRRPAETQYF. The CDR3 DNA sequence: TGTGCCAGCAGCCGCCGACCAGCGGAGACCCAGTACTTC. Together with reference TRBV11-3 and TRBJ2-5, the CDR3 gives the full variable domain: EAGVVQSPRYKIIEKKQPVAFWCNPISGHNTLYWYLQNLGQGPELLIRYENEEAVDDSQLPKDRFSAERLKGVDSTLKIQPAELGDSAVYLCASSRRPAETQYFGPGTRLLVL.

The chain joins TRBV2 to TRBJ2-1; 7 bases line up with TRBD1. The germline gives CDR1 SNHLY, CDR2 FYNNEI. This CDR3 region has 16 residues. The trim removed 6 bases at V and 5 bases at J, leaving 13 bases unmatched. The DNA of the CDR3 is TGTGCCAGCAGAAGAGGACAGGTCGGGCTGGACAATGAGCAGTTCTTC. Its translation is CASRRGQVGLDNEQFF.

The chain's CDR3 is CATSRVRGSYEQYF. In nucleotides, the CDR3 is TGTGCCACCAGCAGGGTCAGGGGATCCTACGAGCAGTACTTC. The chain recombines TRBV15 with TRBJ2-7, with TRBD1 as a possible D gene (6 bases). The CDR3 extends over 14 amino acids. CDR1 is LNHNV, CDR2 YYDKDF, per germline (reference sequence). V was trimmed by 3 bases and J by 1 base, leaving 10 bases between them.